The 27 T cell receptor beta chains listed next were all sequenced from one sample in a study of blood T cell repertoires in COVID-19. Assay: immunoSEQ multiplex PCR; the TCRdb copy retains only in-frame clones and omits some. The repertoire consists of approximately 80,000 clones, with about 68% occurring once and the leading ten covering approximately 5.7%. The sequenced sample consisted of peripheral blood. These receptors were collected from a man in his fifties with active or convalescent COVID-19.

The chain uses TRBV19 and TRBJ1-5; 11 positions match TRBD1. CDR3 size: 17 residues. Germline CDR1 LNHDA, CDR2 SQIVND (reference sequence). V trimming: 5 bases; J trimming: 7 bases; junction bases outside the gene matches: 13. The CDR3 loop reads CASSFRTGGGEGQPQHF. CDR3 DNA sequence: TGTGCCAGTAGTTTCCGGACAGGGGGCGGGGAAGGACAGCCCCAGCATTTT. The full variable domain, with the rest looked up from reference TRBV19 and TRBJ1-5, is DGGITQSPKYLFRKEGQNVTLSCEQNLNHDAMYWYRQDPGQGLRLIYYSQIVNDFQKGDIAEGYSVSREKKESFPLTVTSAQKNPTAFYLCASSFRTGGGEGQPQHFGDGTRLSIL.

V is TRBV27 and J is TRBJ1-2, with D possibly matching TRBD1 (6 bases). Germline V lookup: CDR1 MNHEY, CDR2 SMNVEV (reference sequence). The V end was cut by 2 bases, the J end by 7 bases, with 14 bases between. The CDR3 is 14 residues long. CDR3 coding DNA: TGTGCCAGCAGTTTAAACAGGGACTATGGTGGCTACACCTTC. Amino acid sequence: CASSLNRDYGGYTF.

The gene calls are TRBV20-1 and TRBJ2-1; D is undetermined. CDR3 size: 11 residues. Germline V lookup: CDR1 DFQATT, CDR2 SNEGSKA (reference sequence). V was clipped by 7 bases and J by 8 bases, with 12 bases between them. CDR3 protein: CSVVRVDEQFF. CDR3 nucleotides: TGCAGTGTCGTAAGAGTCGATGAGCAGTTCTTC.

The chain links TRBV3-1 (or the pseudogene TRBV3-2) to TRBJ1-2; 7 bases fit TRBD1. The ends lost 6 bases at V and 8 bases at J; junction bases unmatched: 9. The germline V gene encodes CDR1 LGHDT and CDR2 YNNKEL (reference sequence). This CDR3 contains 13 residues. CDR3 residues: CASRQKGAEGYTF. The CDR3 nucleotides are TGTGCCAGCAGACAAAAGGGGGCGGAAGGCTACACCTTC.

This chain uses TRBV14 with TRBJ2-7; TRBD1 matches at 8 bases. CDR1 is SGHDN, CDR2 FVKESK, per germline. The trim removed 0 bases at V and 3 bases at J, leaving 4 bases unmatched. The CDR3 totals 15 residues. The DNA for the CDR3 is TGTGCCAGCAGCCAAGAAGCAGGGGGCGGCTACGAGCAGTACTTC. Its protein is CASSQEAGGGYEQYF.

The chain links TRBV5-4 to TRBJ1-4, with D possibly TRBD1 on 6 matching bases. From germline, CDR1 is SGHNT and CDR2 YYREEE (reference sequence). V was trimmed by 4 bases and J by 5 bases, leaving 9 bases between them. This CDR3 is 13 amino acids long. CDR3 amino acids: CASSLQGNEKLFF. The CDR3 coding sequence is TGTGCCAGCAGCCTCCAGGGGAATGAAAAACTGTTTTTT.

The V gene is TRBV7-2, the J gene TRBJ2-1; 8 bases agree with TRBD2. The CDR3 is made up of 16 amino acids. Germline V lookup: CDR1 SGHTA, CDR2 FQGNSA. The J segment lost 6 bases and the V segment lost 0 bases, leaving 7 bases of the junction unmatched. The CDR3 DNA sequence: TGTGCCAGCAGCTTAGCGCCGGCGGGGGGATTCAATGAGCAGTTCTTC. Amino acid sequence: CASSLAPAGGFNEQFF.

The chain recombines TRBV30 with TRBJ2-7; 12 nucleotides agree with TRBD2. The CDR3 is made up of 16 amino acids. The J segment lost 0 bases and the V segment lost 3 bases, leaving 6 bases of the junction unmatched. CDR1 GTSNPN and CDR2 SVGIG come from the germline V gene (reference sequence). In DNA, the CDR3 is TGTGCCTGGAGACTAGCGGGGGGCCCGAGCTCCTACGAGCAGTACTTC. This codes for CAWRLAGGPSSYEQYF.

V and J are TRBV6-6 and TRBJ2-3, with a possible D match to TRBD2 (5 bases). Trimming took 2 bases from V and 9 from J, leaving 12 bases between them. The germline V gene has CDR1 MNHNY and CDR2 SVGAGI (reference sequence). The CDR3 is 13 residues long. CDR3 nucleotides: TGTGCCAGCAGTTACGCCCCTAGCCCCACGCAGTATTTT. This codes for CASSYAPSPTQYF.

This clone was seen a single time. CDR3 in DNA: TGTGCCAGCAGCAACTGGAACCGCCCACGGGTTCCTGAGAGAAGCAATCAGCCCCAGCATTTT. Protein product: CASSNWNRPRVPERSNQPQHF. The chain is built from TRBV21-1 and TRBJ1-5. TRBV21-1 is classified as a pseudogene. This CDR3 is built from 21 residues.

The genes are TRBV29-1 and TRBJ1-5; possible D gene TRBD1, 5 bases. With 4 bases removed from V and 6 bases from J, the gap between germline ends came to 10 bases. The CDR3 is made up of 12 amino acids. Germline assignment: CDR1 SQVTM and CDR2 ANQGSEA. The CDR3 nucleotides read TGCAGCGTTGGCGACAGAGGTCAGCCCCAGCATTTT. Protein: CSVGDRGQPQHF.

This chain connects TRBV2 to TRBJ1-4; the D gene is possibly TRBD1 (6 bases). The length of the CDR3 is 15 residues. The germline V gene encodes CDR1 SNHLY and CDR2 FYNNEI. V was trimmed by 5 bases and J by 5 bases, leaving 15 bases between them. The chain's CDR3 is CASSLSGAQNEKLFF. CDR3 nucleotide sequence: TGTGCCAGCAGTCTTTCAGGGGCTCAGAATGAAAAACTGTTTTTT.

This clone was observed a handful of times. The rearrangement uses TRBV5-1 and TRBJ2-1, with D perhaps TRBD2 (6 bases). This CDR3 contains 15 residues. Trimming removed 0 bases at V and 8 bases at J, with 15 bases between. The germline V gene has CDR1 SGHRS and CDR2 YFSETQ. This chain's CDR3 is CASSLVGGRVHEQFF. CDR3 bases: TGCGCCAGCAGCTTGGTGGGAGGTCGGGTCCATGAGCAGTTCTTC.

The chain joins TRBV9 to TRBJ2-5; TRBD2 is a possible D gene (5 bases). Germline CDR1 SGDLS, CDR2 YYNGEE. The CDR3 covers 14 residues. Trimming left V 0 bases short and J 2 bases short, with 8 bases between. The CDR3, as DNA: TGTGCCAGCAGCGTAGGGGGAGTACAAGAGACCCAGTACTTC. Amino acids: CASSVGGVQETQYF.

This chain joins TRBV5-4 and TRBJ2-3; 10 nucleotides agree with TRBD2. CDR1 and CDR2 from the germline V gene are SGHNT and YYREEE (reference sequence). V trimming: 1 base; J trimming: 2 bases; junction bases outside the gene matches: 4. This CDR3 comprises 16 residues. In DNA form, the CDR3 reads TGTGCCAGCAGCTTGATGCTAGCGGGGGACACAGATACGCAGTATTTT. Its translation: CASSLMLAGDTDTQYF. The variable domain in full, completed from reference TRBV5-4 and TRBJ2-3, reads ETGVTQSPTHLIKTRGQQVTLRCSSQSGHNTVSWYQQALGQGPQFIFQYYREEENGRGNFPPRFSGLQFPNYSSELNVNALELDDSALYLCASSLMLAGDTDTQYFGPGTRLTVL.

This clone was seen a handful of times. CDR3 coding DNA: TGTGCCAGCAGTCGTCAGGGATCGGGTGGGGCCAACGTCCTGACTTTC. It is translated as CASSRQGSGGANVLTF. V usage is TRBV6-6 and J usage is TRBJ2-6; weak D call: TRBD1 (5 bases). Trimming removed 5 bases at V and 3 bases at J, with 14 bases between. The CDR3 sequence is 16 residues long. Per germline, CDR1 MNHNY and CDR2 SVGAGI (reference sequence).

This clone was observed a single time. The chain is built from TRBV12-2 and TRBJ1-4. TRBV12-2 is a documented pseudogene. The CDR3 is made up of 18 amino acids. The CDR3 protein is CASRNNPGDFREYEKLFF. CDR3 nucleotide sequence: TGTGCAAGTCGAAACAACCCCGGGGATTTCAGAGAGTATGAAAAACTGTTTTTT.

The rearrangement joins TRBV12-2 to TRBJ2-2; TRBD2 is the table's D call and was not checked against the DNA. TRBV12-2 is designated a pseudogene. This CDR3 contains 14 residues. The DNA of the CDR3 is TGTGCAAGTCGCTTAGTACTTAACACCGGGGAGCTGTTTTTT. Amino acids: CASRLVLNTGELFF.

This clone was seen only once. This chain connects TRBV19 to TRBJ2-5; 8 bases line up with TRBD2. CDR1 is LNHDA, CDR2 SQIVND, per germline (reference sequence). This CDR3 is built from 19 residues. The V segment lost 2 bases and the J segment 5 bases; nucleotides outside the gene matches: 19. For the CDR3, the DNA is TGTGCCAGTAGTATACGTAGTTCCGTTCCACCGGGGGGGGCGGAGACCCAGTACTTC. Its translation is CASSIRSSVPPGGAETQYF.

The V call is TRBV11-3, the J call TRBJ2-3, with a tentative D call TRBD2 (6 bases). Trimming removed 1 base at V and 1 base at J, with 12 bases between. Germline V gene data show CDR1 as SGHNT and CDR2 as YENEEA. CDR3 length: 16 amino acids. The chain's CDR3 is CASSLGAPGGTDTQYF. In DNA, the CDR3 is TGTGCCAGCAGCTTAGGGGCACCGGGGGGCACAGATACGCAGTATTTT.

J is TRBJ1-3 and V is TRBV6-1; D remains unclear. The CDR3 loop spans 15 amino acids. V shed 1 base and J shed 0 bases, with 7 bases lying between them. Per germline, CDR1 MNHNS and CDR2 SASEGT. The DNA for the CDR3 is TGTGCCAGCAGTGAAGACGCCTACTCTGGAAACACCATATATTTT. Its protein is CASSEDAYSGNTIYF.

Worth noting for this clone: The sample has other DNA sequences that encode this CDR3 too. This chain connects TRBV18 to TRBJ1-1, with D maybe TRBD1 (6 bases). The germline V and J ends were trimmed by 6 bases and 1 base, with 15 bases remaining between them. Germline CDR1 and CDR2: KGHSH and LQKENI. The length of the CDR3 is 15 residues. CDR3 sequence (DNA): TGTGCCAGCTCTCCCGGGGGGCGGGAGAACACTGAAGCTTTCTTT. This encodes CASSPGGRENTEAFF.

This clone appeared a few times. The chain carries TRBV13 and TRBJ2-7; D possibly corresponds to TRBD1 (6 bases). The V end lost 5 bases, the J end lost 1 base, and 18 bases lay between the germline ends. The CDR3 spans 16 residues. Germline lookup yields CDR1 PRHDT and CDR2 FYEKMQ (reference sequence). CDR3 nucleotides: TGTGCCAGCAGCGCGACCCGAACAGGGCCGTCCTACGAGCAGTACTTC. Translating gives CASSATRTGPSYEQYF.

The rearrangement joins TRBV2 to TRBJ1-2; possibly TRBD1 for D (5 bases). The V gene's germline CDR1 is SNHLY and CDR2 FYNNEI. The CDR3 is 12 residues long. Trimming shortened V by 8 bases and J by 2 bases, and 9 bases separated the two germline ends. The CDR3 coding sequence is TGTGCCAGCCAGGGTGCCAACTATGGCTACACCTTC. It yields the protein CASQGANYGYTF.

The chain joins TRBV29-1 to TRBJ1-3; 7 bases match TRBD1. The CDR3 extends over 14 amino acids. Germline trimming cut 3 bases from V and 4 bases from J; bases unmatched to any gene: 6. Germline CDR1 is SQVTM and CDR2 is ANQGSEA. The CDR3 protein is CSVEEGAGGNTIYF. The CDR3 nucleotides read TGCAGCGTTGAGGAGGGGGCAGGAGGAAACACCATATATTTT.

The chain carries TRBV7-2 and TRBJ2-7; D possibly corresponds to TRBD2 (6 bases). Germline lookup yields CDR1 SGHTA and CDR2 FQGNSA. There are 14 residues in the CDR3. Trimming took off 5 bases at V and 2 bases at J, with 13 bases between the two ends. The CDR3 DNA is TGTGCCAGCAGCCCTCAAGGGGAGGCCTACGAGCAGTACTTC. This translates into CASSPQGEAYEQYF.

This chain connects TRBV6-5 to TRBJ1-5; D gene uncertain. V was clipped by 6 bases and J by 4 bases, with 16 bases between them. Germline CDR1 MNHEY, CDR2 SVGAGI. The CDR3 has 15 residues. This CDR3 reads CASSLEGGLNQPQHF. DNA for the CDR3: TGTGCCAGCAGCCTGGAAGGAGGGCTTAATCAGCCCCAGCATTTT.